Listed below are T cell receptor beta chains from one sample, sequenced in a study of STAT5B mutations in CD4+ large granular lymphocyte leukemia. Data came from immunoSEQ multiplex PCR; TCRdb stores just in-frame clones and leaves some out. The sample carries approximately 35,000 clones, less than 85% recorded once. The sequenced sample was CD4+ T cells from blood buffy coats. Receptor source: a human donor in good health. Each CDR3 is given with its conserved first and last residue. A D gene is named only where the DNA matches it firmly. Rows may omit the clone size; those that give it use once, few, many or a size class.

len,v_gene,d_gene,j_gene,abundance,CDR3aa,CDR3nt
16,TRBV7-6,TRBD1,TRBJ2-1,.,CASSLRQGPWSGEQFF,TGTGCCAGCAGCTTGCGACAGGGGCCCTGGTCAGGTGAGCAGTTCTTC
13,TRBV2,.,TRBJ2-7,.,CASGGTPSREQYF,TGTGCCAGCGGCGGGACACCGTCAAGGGAGCAGTACTTC
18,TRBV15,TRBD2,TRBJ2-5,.,CATSRDFLGLAGQETQYF,TGTGCCACCAGCAGAGATTTCTTGGGACTAGCGGGACAGGAGACCCAGTACTTC
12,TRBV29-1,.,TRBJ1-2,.,CSVAQGLYGYTF,TGCAGCGTTGCGCAGGGCCTGTATGGCTACACCTTC
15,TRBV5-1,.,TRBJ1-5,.,CASSMDGDSNQPQHF,TGCGCCAGCAGCATGGACGGAGATAGCAATCAGCCCCAGCATTTT
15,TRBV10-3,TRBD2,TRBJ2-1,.,CAISRLAGAYNEQFF,TGTGCCATCAGCCGATTAGCGGGGGCGTACAATGAGCAGTTCTTC
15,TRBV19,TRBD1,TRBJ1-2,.,CASSTRTGGGNGYTF,TGTGCCAGTAGTACGAGGACAGGGGGCGGCAATGGCTACACCTTC
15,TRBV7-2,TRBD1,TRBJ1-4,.,CASSLEGARHEKLFF,TGTGCCAGCAGCTTAGAGGGGGCGCGTCACGAAAAACTGTTTTTT
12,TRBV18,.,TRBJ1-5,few,CASSPQNQPQHF,TGTGCCAGCTCGCCCCAGAATCAGCCCCAGCATTTT
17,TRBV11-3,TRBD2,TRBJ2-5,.,CASSLGGRGRVEKTQYF,TGTGCCAGCAGCTTAGGAGGGAGGGGCAGGGTTGAAAAGACCCAGTACTTC
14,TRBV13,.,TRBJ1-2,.,CASSRDRSGYGYTF,TGTGCCAGCAGTCGTGACAGAAGTGGCTATGGCTACACCTTC
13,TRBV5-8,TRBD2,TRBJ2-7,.,CASRLAGGGEQYF,TGTGCCAGCAGGTTAGCGGGAGGTGGCGAGCAGTACTTC
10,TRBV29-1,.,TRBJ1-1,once,CSVGQFEAFF,TGCAGCGTAGGACAGTTTGAAGCTTTCTTT
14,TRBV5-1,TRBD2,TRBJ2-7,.,CASSTGGGGYEQYF,TGCGCCAGCAGCACGGGAGGGGGGGGCTACGAGCAGTACTTC
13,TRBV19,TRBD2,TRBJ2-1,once,CASCGGGRNEQFF,TGTGCCAGCTGCGGGGGGGGACGCAATGAGCAGTTCTTC
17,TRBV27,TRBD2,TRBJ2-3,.,CASSPSPLAGGTDTQYF,TGTGCCAGCAGTCCCTCCCCCCTAGCGGGAGGAACAGATACGCAGTATTTT
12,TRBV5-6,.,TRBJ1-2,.,CASSLGSHGYTF,TGTGCCAGCAGTTTAGGGTCCCATGGCTACACCTTC
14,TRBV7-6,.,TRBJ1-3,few,CASSPTYSGNTIYF,TGTGCCAGCAGCCCTACGTACTCTGGAAACACCATATATTTT
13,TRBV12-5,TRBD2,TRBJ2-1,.,CASGLTSGNEQFF,TGTGCTAGTGGTTTGACTAGCGGCAATGAGCAGTTCTTC
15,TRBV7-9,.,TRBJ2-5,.,CASSLRGQTQETQYF,TGTGCCAGCAGCTTACGCGGGCAGACCCAAGAGACCCAGTACTTC
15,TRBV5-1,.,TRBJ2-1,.,CASSPTAVAYNEQFF,TGCGCCAGCAGCCCGACTGCAGTTGCCTACAATGAGCAGTTCTTC
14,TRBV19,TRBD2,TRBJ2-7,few,CASRPGLVPSEQYF,TGTGCCAGTAGGCCGGGACTAGTTCCCAGCGAGCAGTACTTC
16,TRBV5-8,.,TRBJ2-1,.,CASSPRSTLPYNEQFF,TGTGCCAGCAGCCCCCGATCGACTCTACCGTACAATGAGCAGTTCTTC
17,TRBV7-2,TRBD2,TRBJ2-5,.,CASSLGRGGGIQETQYF,TGTGCCAGCAGCTTGGGGCGCGGGGGGGGGATCCAAGAGACCCAGTACTTC
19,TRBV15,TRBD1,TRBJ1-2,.,CATSRTRGQGLLANYGYTF,TGTGCCACCAGCAGGACGAGGGGACAGGGTTTGTTAGCTAACTATGGCTACACCTTC
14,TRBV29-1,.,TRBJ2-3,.,CSHLEEGSTDTQYF,TGCAGCCACTTAGAGGAGGGAAGCACAGATACGCAGTATTTT
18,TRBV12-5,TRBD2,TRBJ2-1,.,CASGLGLAAMSSYNEQFF,TGTGCTAGTGGTTTAGGGCTAGCGGCCATGTCCTCCTACAATGAGCAGTTCTTC
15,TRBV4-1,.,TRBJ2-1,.,CASSQGRGTTNEQFF,TGCGCCAGCAGCCAGGGTCGTGGAACAACAAATGAGCAGTTCTTC
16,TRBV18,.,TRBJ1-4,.,CASSPTDSDEIEKLFF,TGTGCCAGCTCACCGACAGACAGCGACGAAATTGAAAAACTGTTTTTT
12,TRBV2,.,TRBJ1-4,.,CASARVVEKLFF,TGTGCCAGCGCCAGGGTTGTGGAAAAACTGTTTTTT
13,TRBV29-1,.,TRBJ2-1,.,CSVDDGIDHEQFF,TGCAGCGTTGATGACGGGATCGACCATGAGCAGTTCTTC
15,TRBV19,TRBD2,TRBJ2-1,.,CASRLTSGTYNEQFF,TGTGCCAGTAGACTTACTAGCGGTACCTACAATGAGCAGTTCTTC
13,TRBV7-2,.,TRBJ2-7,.,CASSSGFVGEQYF,TGTGCCAGCAGCTCGGGATTCGTCGGCGAGCAGTACTTC
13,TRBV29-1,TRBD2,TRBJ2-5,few,CSVGGGGQETQYF,TGCAGCGTTGGCGGCGGGGGACAAGAGACCCAGTACTTC
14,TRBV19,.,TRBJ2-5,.,CASSVGLAGETQYF,TGTGCCAGTAGTGTGGGACTCGCTGGGGAGACCCAGTACTTC
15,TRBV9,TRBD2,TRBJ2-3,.,CASSGGLAGVDTQYF,TGTGCCAGCAGCGGGGGACTAGCGGGGGTAGATACGCAGTATTTT
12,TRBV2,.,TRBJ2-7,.,CASDGGYYEQYF,TGTGCCAGCGACGGGGGCTATTACGAGCAGTACTTC
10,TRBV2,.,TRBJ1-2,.,CATNIDGYTF,TGTGCCACTAACATAGATGGCTACACCTTC
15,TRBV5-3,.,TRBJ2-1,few,CARRPMGGGHNEQFF,TGTGCCAGAAGGCCTATGGGCGGGGGCCACAATGAGCAGTTCTTC
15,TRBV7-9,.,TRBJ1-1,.,CASSLEGVRGTEAFF,TGTGCCAGCAGCTTAGAAGGGGTTCGCGGCACTGAAGCTTTCTTT
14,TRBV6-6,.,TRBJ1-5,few,CASSYTGGNQPQHF,TGTGCCAGCAGTTATACGGGCGGCAATCAGCCCCAGCATTTT
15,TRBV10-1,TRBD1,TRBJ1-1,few,CASSEADREETEAFF,TGCGCCAGCAGCGAAGCCGACAGGGAAGAGACTGAAGCTTTCTTT
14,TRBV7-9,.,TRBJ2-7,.,CASSGTGVSYEQYF,TGTGCCAGCAGCGGGACCGGTGTCTCCTACGAGCAGTACTTC
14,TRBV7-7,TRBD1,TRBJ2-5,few,CASSILGGRETQYF,TGTGCTAGCAGCATACTAGGGGGCCGGGAGACCCAGTACTTC
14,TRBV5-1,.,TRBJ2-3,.,CASSRTGPTDTQYF,TGCGCCAGCAGCCGGACGGGCCCCACAGATACGCAGTATTTT
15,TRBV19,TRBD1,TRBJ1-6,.,CASRTGGPNNSPLHF,TGTGCCAGTAGGACAGGGGGCCCCAATAATTCACCCCTCCACTTT
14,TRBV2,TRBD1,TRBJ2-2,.,CASSELGGAGELFF,TGTGCCAGCAGTGAGTTAGGGGGCGCCGGGGAGCTGTTTTTT
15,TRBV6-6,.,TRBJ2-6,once,CASRSQGLGANVLTF,TGTGCCAGCAGATCACAGGGCCTAGGGGCCAACGTCCTGACTTTC
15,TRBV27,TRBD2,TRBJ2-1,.,CASSWGTSGRNEQFF,TGTGCCAGCAGTTGGGGGACTAGCGGGAGAAATGAGCAGTTCTTC
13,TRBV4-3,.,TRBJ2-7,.,CASSRGVSYEQYF,TGCGCCAGCAGCCGCGGGGTGTCCTACGAGCAGTACTTC
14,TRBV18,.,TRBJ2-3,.,CASSPRDLPDTQYF,TGTGCCAGCTCACCGAGGGACCTCCCAGATACGCAGTATTTT
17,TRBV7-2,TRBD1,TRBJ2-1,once,CASGPGQGIVPYNEQFF,TGTGCCAGCGGACCGGGACAGGGAATCGTTCCCTACAATGAGCAGTTCTTC
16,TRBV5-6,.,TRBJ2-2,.,CASSWRQGGGTGELFF,TGTGCCAGCAGTTGGAGACAGGGAGGCGGCACCGGGGAGCTGTTTTTT
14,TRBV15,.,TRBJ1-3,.,CATSRGNSGNTIYF,TGTGCCACCAGCAGAGGCAACTCTGGAAACACCATATATTTT
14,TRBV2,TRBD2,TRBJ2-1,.,CASTGTSGRNEQFF,TGTGCCAGCACCGGGACTAGCGGGAGGAATGAGCAGTTCTTC